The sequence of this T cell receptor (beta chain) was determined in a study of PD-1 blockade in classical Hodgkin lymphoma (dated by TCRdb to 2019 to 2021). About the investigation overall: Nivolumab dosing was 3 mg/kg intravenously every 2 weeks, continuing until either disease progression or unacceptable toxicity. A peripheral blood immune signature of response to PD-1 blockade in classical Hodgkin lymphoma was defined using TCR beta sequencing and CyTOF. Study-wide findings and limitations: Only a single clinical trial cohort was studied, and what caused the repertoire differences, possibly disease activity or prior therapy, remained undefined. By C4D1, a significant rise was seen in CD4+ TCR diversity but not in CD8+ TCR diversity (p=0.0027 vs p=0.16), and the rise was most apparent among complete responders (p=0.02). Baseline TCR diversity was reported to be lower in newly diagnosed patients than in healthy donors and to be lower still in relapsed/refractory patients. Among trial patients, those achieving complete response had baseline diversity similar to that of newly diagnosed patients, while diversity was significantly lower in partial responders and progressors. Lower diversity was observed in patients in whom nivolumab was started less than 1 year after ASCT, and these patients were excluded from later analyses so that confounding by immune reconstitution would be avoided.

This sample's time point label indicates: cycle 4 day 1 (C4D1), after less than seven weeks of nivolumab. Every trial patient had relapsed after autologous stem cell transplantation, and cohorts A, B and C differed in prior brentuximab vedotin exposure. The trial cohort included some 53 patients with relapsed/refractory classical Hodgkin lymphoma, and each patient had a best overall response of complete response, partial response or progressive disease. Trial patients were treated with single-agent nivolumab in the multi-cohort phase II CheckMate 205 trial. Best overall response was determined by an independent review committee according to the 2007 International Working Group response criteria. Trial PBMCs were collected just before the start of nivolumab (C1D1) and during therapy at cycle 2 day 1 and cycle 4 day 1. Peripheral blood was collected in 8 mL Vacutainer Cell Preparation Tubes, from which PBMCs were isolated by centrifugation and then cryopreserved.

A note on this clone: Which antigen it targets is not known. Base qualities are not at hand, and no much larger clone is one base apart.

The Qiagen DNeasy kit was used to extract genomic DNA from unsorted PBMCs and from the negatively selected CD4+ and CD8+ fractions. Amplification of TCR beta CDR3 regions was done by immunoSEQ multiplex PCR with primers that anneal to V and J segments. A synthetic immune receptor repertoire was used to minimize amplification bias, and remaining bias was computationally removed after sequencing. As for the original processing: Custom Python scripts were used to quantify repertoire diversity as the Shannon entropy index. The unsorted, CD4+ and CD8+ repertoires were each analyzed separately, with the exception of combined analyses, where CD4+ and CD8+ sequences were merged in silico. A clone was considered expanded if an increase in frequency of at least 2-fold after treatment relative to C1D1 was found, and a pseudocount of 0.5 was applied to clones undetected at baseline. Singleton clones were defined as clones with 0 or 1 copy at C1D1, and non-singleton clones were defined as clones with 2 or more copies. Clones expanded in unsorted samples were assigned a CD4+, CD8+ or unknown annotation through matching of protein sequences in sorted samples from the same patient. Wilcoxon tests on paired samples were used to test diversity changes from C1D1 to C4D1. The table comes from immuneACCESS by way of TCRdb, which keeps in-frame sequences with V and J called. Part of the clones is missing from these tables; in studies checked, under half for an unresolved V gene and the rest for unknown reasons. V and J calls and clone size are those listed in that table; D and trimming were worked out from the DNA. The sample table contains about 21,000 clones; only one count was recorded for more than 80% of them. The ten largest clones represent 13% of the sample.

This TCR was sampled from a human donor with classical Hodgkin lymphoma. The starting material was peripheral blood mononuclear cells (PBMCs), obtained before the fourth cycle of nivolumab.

The CDR3 corresponds to CASSPGGTSGNTIYF. The DNA reads TGTGCCAGCAGCCCGGGGGGGACCTCTGGAAACACCATATATTTT. The rearrangement combines TRBV5-6 with TRBJ1-3; TRBD1 could be the D gene, as 5 bases match. From a lookup of the germline V gene, CDR1 and CDR2 are SGHDT and YYEEEE. Measured from the cysteine to the phenylalanine, the CDR3 is 15 residues long. CDR3 DNA is the only sequence kept; it has 45 bases, read in frame from the first base. Trimming takes 4 bases from V and 0 bases from J, and the germline ends sit 11 bases apart.